One and the same sample provided the 5 T cell receptor beta chains below, sequenced in a study of shared clonotypes between healthy human individuals. Using immunoSEQ multiplex PCR, the repertoire was profiled, and TCRdb retains in-frame clones only, with some absent. Among over 2,000,000 clones listed, 85% to 95% were seen once. CD8 cells classed as naive were CD45RO-negative and positively selected for CCR7, excluding terminally differentiated effector memory CD45RA+ cells. Sequenced: naive CD8+ T cells from PBMCs. These receptor sequences come from a man aged 18 to 29 in good health. Some clones in this sample may be carry-over from other donors' samples.

The chain has TRBV7-9 and TRBJ2-3; TRBD2 matches at 9 bases. The V gene's germline CDR1 is SEHNR and CDR2 FQNEAQ (reference sequence). This CDR3 has 15 amino acids. V shed 5 bases, J shed 2 bases, and the junction held 5 bases outside the gene matches. The CDR3: CASSLRTSDTDTQYF. Here the CDR3 DNA reads TGTGCCAGCAGCCTGCGGACTAGCGACACAGATACGCAGTATTTT. Complete variable domain (other parts from reference TRBV7-9 and TRBJ2-3): DTGVSQNPRHKITKRGQNVTFRCDPISEHNRLYWYRQTLGQGPEFLTYFQNEAQLEKSRLLSDRFSAERPKGSFSTLEIQRTEQGDSAMYLCASSLRTSDTDTQYFGPGTRLTVL.

The chain carries TRBV19 and TRBJ1-2; TRBD1 aligns across 7 bases. The V and J ends lost 5 bases and 4 bases, in that order; junction bases with no gene match: 7. CDR1 LNHDA and CDR2 SQIVND come from the germline V gene (reference sequence). The CDR3 runs 14 residues. CDR3 in amino acids: CASSPGQAVYGYTF. The CDR3 nucleotides are TGTGCCAGTAGTCCCGGACAGGCGGTCTATGGCTACACCTTC.

This clone was recorded only once. V gene TRBV7-9 combines with J gene TRBJ2-7; 8 nucleotides align to TRBD2. Germline-derived CDR1 and CDR2 are SEHNR and FQNEAQ (reference sequence). The CDR3 covers 15 residues. Unmatched junction bases numbered 6, after V lost 5 bases and J lost 0 bases. CDR3 bases: TGTGCCAGCAGCCCGGGAGGGGTGGGCTCCTACGAGCAGTACTTC. Its protein product is CASSPGGVGSYEQYF.

The chain links TRBV13 to TRBJ1-1, with D possibly matching TRBD1 (5 bases). In germline, CDR1 is PRHDT, CDR2 FYEKMQ (reference sequence). The CDR3 sequence is 12 residues long. Trimming took off 5 bases at V and 9 bases at J, with 13 bases between the two ends. CDR3 sequence: CASSTDTVKAFF. For the CDR3, the DNA is TGTGCCAGCAGCACGGACACGGTCAAAGCTTTCTTT. The full variable domain, completed using reference TRBV13 and TRBJ1-1, is AAGVIQSPRHLIKEKRETATLKCYPIPRHDTVYWYQQGPGQDPQFLISFYEKMQSDKGSIPDRFSAQQFSDYHSELNMSSLELGDSALYFCASSTDTVKAFFGQGTRLTVV.

This sequence joins TRBV9 and TRBJ2-7; 10 nucleotides align to TRBD2. The CDR3 runs to 15 residues. CDR1 and CDR2 (germline): SGDLS, YYNGEE. V was pared by 3 bases and J by 0 bases, with 3 bases of the junction left unmatched. This CDR3 reads CASSASGSPSYEQYF. The CDR3 DNA is TGTGCCAGCAGCGCTAGCGGGAGCCCCTCCTACGAGCAGTACTTC.